Shown below are 3 T cell receptor beta chains from a single sample sequenced in a study of spatial heterogeneity in lung cancer. The study's findings and limits: Tumors with more nonsynonymous mutations had more expanded intratumoral alpha and beta TCRs.

Each CDR3 protein is one row after TCRdb ran MiXCR on the 5' RACE reads. The table records about 23,000 distinct CDR3 sequences, approximately 4.3% of them present only once. Their specific antigens are unknown. Specified time point: sample taken at primary tumor resection. Source: lung tumor tissue, taken at surgery. These receptor sequences come from a male donor with early-stage non-small cell lung cancer.

The gene calls are TRBV7-9 and TRBJ1-1, with a weak D call TRBD1 (5 bases). Germline V lookup: CDR1 SEHNR, CDR2 FQNEAQ (reference sequence). Trimming cost V 10 bases and J 5 bases, with 14 bases left between them. There are 12 residues in the CDR3. The CDR3 DNA sequence: TGTGCCACCCGCGACGGGGGGACTGAAGCTTTCTTT. It translates to CATRDGGTEAFF.

This clonotype showed up many times. CDR3: CASSLAFDQPQHF. DNA of the CDR3: TGTGCCAGCAGCCTGGCATTTGATCAGCCCCAGCATTTT. The chain links TRBV7-9 to TRBJ1-5; D gene uncertain. The CDR3 contains 13 residues. Looked up from germline, CDR1 is SEHNR and CDR2 is FQNEAQ (reference sequence). Trimming took 5 bases from V and 5 from J, leaving 10 bases between them.

This clonotype was observed many times. This chain's CDR3 is CASSKTVYDQPQHF. The CDR3 DNA reads as TGTGCCAGCAGCAAGACAGTGTACGATCAGCCCCAGCATTTT. The rearrangement links TRBV12-3 or TRBV12-4 to TRBJ1-5, with D perhaps matching TRBD1 (5 bases). Trimming cost V 6 bases and J 5 bases, with 14 bases left between them. There are 14 residues in the CDR3.